The 21 T cell receptor beta chains reported below all come from one sample, sequenced in a study of blood T cell repertoires in COVID-19. The method was immunoSEQ multiplex PCR; TCRdb's version includes in-frame clones alone and lacks a portion of them. The top ten clones hold 9.8% of a sample with about 180,000 clones, over 75% of them seen once. Sequenced: peripheral blood. These receptors were taken from an elderly woman with acute or convalescent COVID-19.

This chain uses TRBV10-2 with TRBJ2-2, with 9 bases aligning to TRBD1. The CDR3 loop spans 15 amino acids. Per germline, CDR1 WSHSY and CDR2 SAAADI. Germline trimming cut 10 bases from V and 1 base from J; bases unmatched to any gene: 7. The CDR3 loop is CATRDRARNTGELFF. CDR3 coding DNA: TGCGCCACCCGGGACAGGGCCCGGAACACCGGGGAGCTGTTTTTT.

This clone has just one count. CDR3 in amino acids: CATSWGPGAGYEQYF. The CDR3 region has the DNA TGTGCCACCAGCTGGGGGCCAGGGGCCGGGTACGAGCAGTACTTC. V usage is TRBV15 and J usage is TRBJ2-7, with D perhaps matching TRBD1 (6 bases). The V and J ends lost 5 bases and 4 bases respectively, with 18 bases between them. This CDR3 region has 15 residues. Germline CDR1 is LNHNV and CDR2 is YYDKDF (reference sequence).

The DNA for the CDR3 is TGTGCCAGTAGTAGCGGACAGGGGGAGAGGCAGCCCCAGCATTTT. Its protein is CASSSGQGERQPQHF. The V and J genes are TRBV19 and TRBJ1-5; 10 bases agree with TRBD1. Germline assignment: CDR1 LNHDA and CDR2 SQIVND (reference sequence). V dropped 4 bases and J dropped 7; count of bases not matched to a gene: 7. The CDR3 consists of 15 residues. The variable domain in full, with the rest retrieved from reference TRBV19 and TRBJ1-5, is DGGITQSPKYLFRKEGQNVTLSCEQNLNHDAMYWYRQDPGQGLRLIYYSQIVNDFQKGDIAEGYSVSREKKESFPLTVTSAQKNPTAFYLCASSSGQGERQPQHFGDGTRLSIL.

V usage is TRBV12-3 or TRBV12-4 and J usage is TRBJ2-1; TRBD2 is a possible D gene (7 bases). The CDR3 length is 13 residues. The ends were cut back, 7 bases at V and 3 bases at J, with 10 bases in the middle. CDR3 loop: CASKGGVYNEQFF. The CDR3 DNA follows: TGTGCCAGCAAAGGGGGGGTCTACAATGAGCAGTTCTTC.

V usage is TRBV5-6 and J usage is TRBJ1-1, with 7 bases fitting TRBD1. CDR1 SGHDT and CDR2 YYEEEE come from the germline V gene. Germline trimming cut 6 bases from V and 7 bases from J; bases unmatched to any gene: 9. The CDR3 has 13 residues. For the CDR3, the DNA is TGTGCCAGCACCCCGGGGGACAGAAGTGAAGCTTTCTTT. Protein product: CASTPGDRSEAFF.

Concerning this clone itself: This same CDR3 is encoded by further DNA sequences in the sample. V and J are TRBV3-1 (or the pseudogene TRBV3-2) and TRBJ1-5, with D unresolved. This CDR3 has 13 amino acids. V gave up 1 base and J gave up 6 bases, with 7 bases separating them. Germline loops: CDR1 LGHDT, CDR2 YNNKEL (reference sequence). The CDR3 loop is CASSQAPGQPQHF. The CDR3 region has the DNA TGTGCCAGCAGCCAAGCTCCCGGTCAGCCCCAGCATTTT.

The chain employs TRBV12-3 or TRBV12-4 and TRBJ1-2; no reliable D call. CDR3 size: 12 residues. Between the trimmed V and J ends, which lost 6 bases and 7 bases, there was a span of 12 bases. In nucleotides, the CDR3 is TGTGCCAGCAGAGACATAGTGGCTGGCTACACCTTC. Protein sequence: CASRDIVAGYTF.

V is TRBV24-1 and J is TRBJ1-2, with a tentative D call TRBD1 (5 bases). This CDR3 region has 13 residues. Germline loops: CDR1 KGHDR, CDR2 SFDVKD. V lost 4 bases and J lost 6, with 11 bases in between. The CDR3, as DNA: TGTGCCACCAGTGACTCCGGGACTCATGGCTACACCTTC. Translating it yields CATSDSGTHGYTF.

The CDR3 spells CASFWGTSGRPSTDTQYF. CDR3 bases: TGCGCCAGCTTCTGGGGGACTAGCGGGAGGCCGAGCACAGATACGCAGTATTTT. The chain links TRBV5-1 to TRBJ2-3; 15 nucleotides match TRBD2. J gave up 0 bases and V 7 bases, and 9 bases lay outside the gene matches. The germline CDR1 and CDR2 sequences are SGHRS and YFSETQ. The CDR3 runs to 18 residues.

The chain uses TRBV5-1 and TRBJ2-3; D possibly corresponds to TRBD2 (6 bases). V lost 4 bases to trimming and J lost 0 bases, with 9 bases between them. The CDR3 length is 14 residues. The germline gives CDR1 SGHRS, CDR2 YFSETQ. The CDR3 nucleotides are TGCGCCAGCAGCCCGGGGGACAGCACAGATACGCAGTATTTT. This codes for CASSPGDSTDTQYF.

V usage is TRBV19 and J usage is TRBJ1-5; tentatively, D is TRBD1 (6 bases). Trimming cost V 5 bases and J 7 bases, with 12 bases left between them. Germline-derived CDR1 and CDR2 are LNHDA and SQIVND (reference sequence). CDR3 length equals 13 residues. The CDR3 nucleotides are TGTGCCAGTAGTTGGGAGAGGGGGCAGCCCCAGCATTTT. This codes for CASSWERGQPQHF.

With respect to this clone: At one boundary the junction diverges from the germline segment, which might be a read error. This sequence joins TRBV5-6 and TRBJ2-7; 9 nucleotides match TRBD2. Germline V gene sequence: CDR1 SGHDT, CDR2 YYEEEE. The CDR3 runs 13 residues. Here the CDR3 reads CASSPGLAWIDSF. In DNA, the CDR3 is TGTGCCAGCAGCCCGGGACTAGCCTGGATTGACTCCTTC.

This clone was recorded only once. V is TRBV4-3 and J is TRBJ2-1; D is ambiguous. There are 12 residues in the CDR3. Germline V gives CDR1 LGHNA, CDR2 YSLEER. Trimming left V 2 bases short and J 4 bases short, with 3 bases between. The CDR3 nucleotides read TGCGCCAGCAGCCAAACTTACAATGAGCAGTTCTTC. Protein product: CASSQTYNEQFF.

V is TRBV5-1 and J is TRBJ1-1; tentatively, D is TRBD1 (6 bases). The germline CDR1 and CDR2 sequences are SGHRS and YFSETQ. V shed 0 bases and J shed 3 bases, with 9 bases lying between them. The CDR3 consists of 14 residues. CDR3 region: CASSLAAGDTEAFF. CDR3 coding DNA: TGCGCCAGCAGCTTGGCCGCAGGGGACACTGAAGCTTTCTTT.

The J gene is TRBJ1-6, the V gene TRBV6-5; perhaps TRBD1 as D (5 bases). This CDR3 is built from 12 residues. The germline CDR1 and CDR2 sequences are MNHEY and SVGAGI. V gave up 4 bases and J gave up 10 bases, with 8 bases separating them. CDR3: CASSWRDSPLHF. Here the CDR3 DNA reads TGTGCCAGCAGTTGGAGGGACTCACCCCTCCACTTT.

This clone was recorded a few times. The chain combines TRBV6-5 with TRBJ2-5; D call uncertain. CDR1 is MNHEY, CDR2 SVGAGI, per germline. The length of the CDR3 is 13 residues. V dropped 6 bases and J dropped 13 bases, with 21 bases sitting between them. The CDR3 protein is CASSYSGSRAWYF. The CDR3, as DNA: TGTGCCAGCAGCTACAGTGGGTCCCGAGCGTGGTACTTC.

CDR3 nucleotides: TGTGCCAGCAGCTTAGACCTTAACGGCGGTCGGGAAGGGACCCAGTACTTC. The encoded protein is CASSLDLNGGREGTQYF. This chain uses TRBV11-2 with TRBJ2-5; TRBD2 might be the D (5 bases). Per the germline V gene, CDR1 is SGHAT and CDR2 is FQNNGV. Deletions cut 0 bases from V and 7 bases from J, with 21 bases between. CDR3 length: 17 residues.

The chain has TRBV5-5 and TRBJ2-1; 10 nucleotides match TRBD2. With V trimmed by 3 bases and J by 7 bases, 7 bases remained unmatched. The CDR3 is 15 residues long. Per the germline V gene, CDR1 is SGHKS and CDR2 is YYEKEE (reference sequence). The CDR3 nucleotides are TGTGCCAGCAGCTCCCTAGCGGGGGCGCTAAATGAGCAGTTCTTC. Its protein product is CASSSLAGALNEQFF.

J is TRBJ2-7 and V is TRBV27; TRBD1 is a possible D gene (7 bases). Trimming shortened V by 2 bases and J by 0 bases, and 17 bases separated the two germline ends. Germline-derived CDR1 and CDR2 are MNHEY and SMNVEV (reference sequence). The CDR3 has 17 residues. DNA of the CDR3: TGTGCCAGCAGTTTACCCACCCGGCGGGACAGCTCCTACGAGCAGTACTTC. Translating it yields CASSLPTRRDSSYEQYF.

The rearrangement links TRBV7-2 to TRBJ1-2, with D hard to call. The CDR3 loop spans 15 amino acids. The V end lost 1 base, the J end lost 0 bases, and 9 bases lay between the germline ends. CDR1 is SGHTA, CDR2 FQGNSA, per germline. In nucleotides, the CDR3 is TGTGCCAGCAGCTTAGGCTCAGATACTAACTATGGCTACACCTTC. Translation gives CASSLGSDTNYGYTF.

This chain joins TRBV19 and TRBJ2-7; 7 nucleotides align to TRBD1. V shed 5 bases and J 3 bases; nucleotides not matched to a gene: 7. This CDR3 is 14 amino acids long. CDR1 and CDR2 from the germline V gene are LNHDA and SQIVND (reference sequence). This CDR3 reads CASSLADRLYEQYF. In DNA, the CDR3 is TGTGCCAGTAGTTTGGCGGACAGGCTCTACGAGCAGTACTTC.